Described below is a single TCR beta chain sequence and its context. This record comes from a study of control samples from healthy donors and cancer patients. This CDR3 has 12 residues. Germline V lookup: CDR1 SGHKS, CDR2 YYEKEE (reference sequence). V lost 0 bases to trimming and J lost 3 bases, with 4 bases between them. The method was immunoSEQ multiplex PCR; TCRdb's version includes in-frame clones alone and lacks a portion of them. The sample shows over 90,000 clones, approximately 90% of them seen only once. V gene TRBV5-5 combines with J gene TRBJ2-7; D is uncertain. This sequence originates from a woman between 18 and 29 years old in good health. Sequencing input: blood. This chain's CDR3 is CASSLGHYEQYF. In DNA form, the CDR3 reads TGTGCCAGCAGCTTGGGACACTACGAGCAGTACTTC.